The 8 T cell receptor beta chains below all came from one sample that was sequenced in a study of OX40 agonist ivuxolimab in advanced cancers. Repertoires were generated with immunoSEQ multiplex PCR, while TCRdb's copy carries only in-frame clones and drops some. The sample yields roughly 45,000 clones, about nine tenths seen once. Sequencing was performed on CD4+ or CD8+ T cells sorted from blood, taken in a trial of the OX40 agonist ivuxolimab. These receptors were obtained from an adult with an advanced solid tumor such as melanoma, head and neck, liver or kidney cancer.

The chain carries TRBV10-1 and TRBJ2-3; the D gene is possibly TRBD2 (6 bases). The V gene's germline CDR1 is WNHNN and CDR2 SYGVQD (reference sequence). V was pared by 6 bases and J by 6 bases, with 16 bases between. This CDR3 comprises 14 residues. Written as DNA, the CDR3 is TGCGCCAGCAGCCGGGACTCCCTCGCGGATACGCAGTATTTT. Its protein is CASSRDSLADTQYF.

J is TRBJ1-1 and V is TRBV5-1, with D possibly being TRBD1 (5 bases). Germline loops: CDR1 SGHRS, CDR2 YFSETQ. CDR3 size: 13 residues. The V end lost 2 bases, the J end lost 7 bases, and 12 bases lay between the germline ends. The CDR3 nucleotides read TGCGCCAGCAGCTTTCAAGGGGAGGGTGAAGCTTTCTTT. This sequence encodes CASSFQGEGEAFF.

This clone came up once. CDR3 protein: CASSISPGQMGNYGYTF. DNA for the CDR3: TGTGCCAGCAGCATAAGTCCGGGACAGATGGGTAACTATGGCTACACCTTC. This chain connects TRBV11-1 to TRBJ1-2, with TRBD1 matching 7 bases. Losses at the gene ends were 5 bases for V and 1 base for J; bases not matched to a gene: 13. Germline V CDR1 and CDR2: SGHAT, FQDESV (reference sequence). The CDR3 length is 17 residues.

The genes are TRBV14 and TRBJ1-1, with 7 bases fitting TRBD1. The CDR3 consists of 16 residues. The junction had 8 bases not matched to a gene; V was cut back by 4 bases and J by 0 bases. Germline lookup yields CDR1 SGHDN and CDR2 FVKESK. CDR3 DNA sequence: TGTGCCAGCAGCCCCCAGGGGGGCAAGATGAACACTGAAGCTTTCTTT. Residues: CASSPQGGKMNTEAFF.

The genes are TRBV29-1 and TRBJ2-7; weak D call: TRBD2 (7 bases). The germline CDR1 and CDR2 sequences are SQVTM and ANQGSEA. This CDR3 is built from 15 residues. Trimming took 5 bases from V and 6 from J, leaving 23 bases between them. The DNA for the CDR3 is TGCAGCGTTCTGAGAGGGGGGGCCCCCCGGAGCGAGCAGTACTTC. Protein sequence: CSVLRGGAPRSEQYF.

The chain is built from TRBV10-3 and TRBJ1-2; D is possibly TRBD1 (5 bases). Germline V gene sequence: CDR1 ENHRY, CDR2 SYGVKD. V was cut by 8 bases and J by 2 bases, with 15 bases left in between. The CDR3 sequence is 14 residues long. The CDR3 nucleotides read TGTGCCATCTATTCCGGGACTTCAAACTATGGCTACACCTTC. It is translated as CAIYSGTSNYGYTF.

The chain has TRBV5-6 and TRBJ1-2, with 7 bases lining up with TRBD1. Germline CDR1 SGHDT, CDR2 YYEEEE. This CDR3 comprises 14 residues. Germline trimming cut 1 base from V and 5 bases from J; bases unmatched to any gene: 5. CDR3 bases: TGTGCCAGCAGCTTGTGGGGGACAGCTTATGGCTACACCTTC. It is translated as CASSLWGTAYGYTF. Filled out from reference TRBV5-6 and TRBJ1-2, the complete variable domain reads DAGVTQSPTHLIKTRGQQVTLRCSPKSGHDTVSWYQQALGQGPQFIFQYYEEEERQRGNFPDRFSGHQFPNYSSELNVNALLLGDSALYLCASSLWGTAYGYTFGSGTRLTVV.

This clone was seen just once. J is TRBJ1-3 and V is TRBV7-6; 8 positions agree with TRBD1. Looked up from germline, CDR1 is SGHVS and CDR2 is FNYEAQ. CDR3 length: 17 residues. The junction had 8 bases not matched to a gene; V was cut back by 0 bases and J by 4 bases. CDR3 region: CASSLADRGGSGNTIYF. The CDR3 coding sequence is TGTGCCAGCAGCTTAGCCGACAGGGGCGGTAGCGGAAACACCATATATTTT.